This T cell receptor beta chain was sequenced during a study of blood T cell repertoires in COVID-19. CDR3 length: 13 amino acids. V lost 5 bases and J lost 5; bases outside the gene matches: 4. CDR1 is LGHDT and CDR2 is YNNKEL in the germline V gene (reference sequence). The data were produced by immunoSEQ multiplex PCR, yet TCRdb's version contains in-frame clones alone and is incomplete. The data contain 150,000 to 200,000 clones, 89% of them seen just once; the ten biggest clones take up roughly 2%. This receptor was identified in a man between 18 and 35 years old who had recovered from COVID-19. The specimen sequenced was peripheral blood. The chain is built from TRBV3-1 (or the pseudogene TRBV3-2) and TRBJ2-5; the match to TRBD1 covers 8 bases. The CDR3 DNA reads TGTGCCAGCAGCACGCAGGGGGCCGAGACCCAGTACTTC. It specifies CASSTQGAETQYF.